This TCR beta chain was sequenced for a study of lymphopenia after photon versus proton radiotherapy (dated by TCRdb to the late 2010s). Broadly, across the study: In patients with gastrointestinal tumors who developed high-grade lymphopenia, the study compared the immunological effects of photon radiation therapy with those of proton radiation therapy. A cohort of about 22 patients with gastrointestinal tumors who received either photon or proton therapy and subsequently developed lymphopenia was included. The study was designed to characterize how the impact on the immune system differs between the two radiation modalities.

Concerning this clone itself: The antigen this receptor binds is unknown. Qualities for individual bases were not recorded, and no much larger clone is one base off.

Library creation used the immunoSEQ multiplex PCR assay. Alongside multiparametric flow cytometry, deep sequencing of rearranged TCR beta loci was used to profile the T cell repertoires. TCRdb's version of the immuneACCESS table is confined to in-frame rearrangements and falls short of the full clone set. An unresolved V gene accounts for under half of the shortfall where checked; the remainder is of unknown origin. Recorded for this sample are about 160,000 clones; roughly nine tenths of them occurred a single time. The ten largest clones represent approximately 4.8% of the sample. The CDR3 numbers 17 residues from cysteine through phenylalanine. Only the CDR3 DNA stays, 51 bases, in frame from base 1. What the work shows at the level of the full study, not this receptor alone: The survival association was assessed only in patients who died, and better survival with proton therapy was presented by the authors as a possibility rather than a demonstrated result. During treatment, patients who received photon therapy lost naive T cells and TCR diversity and gained effector/memory populations, whereas patients who received proton therapy remained relatively stable. Across the cohort, among patients who died, a greater drop in TCR diversity after the nadir was inversely correlated with overall survival time. Once the lymphocyte count had reached its nadir, the repertoires of photon-treated patients showed oligoclonal expansion, particularly of CD8+ Temra cells, and this expansion drove the decline in diversity.

This receptor was obtained from a man aged 50 to 60 with gastric cancer. The sequencing here drew on peripheral blood, taken from a patient treated with photon-based radiotherapy. The sequence links TRBV21-1 to TRBJ1-1. TRBV21-1 is assigned pseudogene status. The sequence in DNA is TGTGCCAGCCTCAAGGGCGGGGGGCGCGATTTTACCACTGAAGCTTTCTTT. It specifies CASLKGGGRDFTTEAFF.